This T cell receptor beta chain was obtained from a study of shared clonotypes between healthy human individuals. The overall study: Three plates each covered CD4 naive and memory; CD8 naive two, CD8 memory one.

Trimming removed 2 bases from V and 4 bases from J, with 13 bases in between. The CDR3 covers 14 residues. Germline V CDR1 and CDR2: SGHRS, YFSETQ. Participating donors were healthy, HIV-negative adults free of recent acute infections or vaccinations. A CD45RA-negative memory subset and a CD45RA+ naive subset were separated from the CD4+ cells. The assay was immunoSEQ multiplex PCR, and TCRdb's table has in-frame clones only and misses some. The data hold 2 million to 2.5 million clones, with 85% to 95% observed a single time. As to this clone: Its target is unknown.

Regarding the study as a whole: Researchers sampled blood only, noting tissue repertoires likely differ.

V is TRBV5-1 and J is TRBJ2-7; either TRBD1 or TRBD2 may supply D (5 bases each). The sample was naive CD4+ T cells from PBMCs. Subset defined: CD45RA+ positively selected. The clonotype comes from a man younger than 35 in good health. Some clones in this sample may be carry-over from other donors' samples. CDR3 loop: CASSFTGRTYEQYF. Written as DNA, the CDR3 is TGCGCCAGCAGCTTCACGGGACGCACTTACGAGCAGTACTTC.